Each of the 24 T cell receptor beta chains below was sequenced from the same sample in a study of cytomegalovirus exposure and HLA in healthy donors (dated by TCRdb to the late 2010s). Libraries were built with the immunoSEQ multiplex PCR assay. For the multiplex PCR, a mixture combining 60 forward primers for TCR Vbeta segments and 13 reverse primers for TCR Jbeta segments was used. TCRdb's version of the immuneACCESS table is confined to in-frame rearrangements and falls short of the full clone set. An unresolved V gene accounts for under half of the shortfall where checked; the remainder is of unknown origin. This sample holds under 200,000 clones; roughly 78% were observed only once. Nearly 4.5% of the sample is held by the ten biggest clonotypes. Specimen: PBMCs. The source is a woman aged 25 to 45 in good health and CMV-seropositive.

CDR3 sequence: CASSFRQGRVYEQYF. The CDR3 nucleotides are TGTGCCAGCAGCTTCCGACAGGGTAGGGTCTACGAGCAGTACTTC. The chain links TRBV11-3 to TRBJ2-7, with 7 nucleotides matching TRBD1. Unmatched junction bases numbered 8, after V lost 3 bases and J lost 3 bases. CDR1 is SGHNT, CDR2 YENEEA, per germline. The CDR3 is 15 residues long.

V usage is TRBV7-8 and J usage is TRBJ2-2; perhaps TRBD1 as D (6 bases). Looked up from germline, CDR1 is SGHVS and CDR2 is FQNEAQ. V was clipped by 5 bases and J by 0 bases, with 13 bases between them. This CDR3 has 16 residues. CDR3 in DNA: TGTGCCAGCAGCAGAGACAGGACGTCGAACACCGGGGAGCTGTTTTTT. This sequence encodes CASSRDRTSNTGELFF. Looking up the rest from reference TRBV7-8 and TRBJ2-2 gives the full variable domain: GAGVSQSPRYKVAKRGQDVALRCDPISGHVSLFWYQQALGQGPEFLTYFQNEAQLDKSGLPSDRFFAERPEGSVSTLKIQRTQQEDSAVYLCASSRDRTSNTGELFFGEGSRLTVL.

The chain couples TRBV6-5 to TRBJ1-6; 7 positions agree with TRBD1. The CDR3 totals 15 residues. V lost 5 bases to trimming and J lost 8 bases; unmatched junction nucleotides: 9. CDR1 and CDR2 from the germline V gene are MNHEY and SVGAGI. CDR3 loop: CASSGQGVVDSPLHF. The DNA for the CDR3 is TGTGCCAGCAGTGGCCAGGGGGTCGTGGATTCACCCCTCCACTTT.

This clone was seen a single time. The gene calls are TRBV19 and TRBJ2-7, with TRBD1 matching 9 bases. Germline loops: CDR1 LNHDA, CDR2 SQIVND (reference sequence). The CDR3 sequence is 13 residues long. J was trimmed by 3 bases and V by 10 bases; bases with no gene match: 7. CDR3 sequence: CATTEGQGYEQYF. The CDR3 nucleotides read TGTGCCACCACAGAGGGACAGGGCTACGAGCAGTACTTC.

V gene TRBV2 combines with J gene TRBJ2-3; tentative D call: TRBD2 (6 bases). Germline CDR1 and CDR2: SNHLY and FYNNEI. The germline V and J ends were trimmed by 4 bases and 4 bases, with 12 bases remaining between them. The CDR3 is made up of 14 amino acids. CDR3 coding DNA: TGTGCCAGCAGTGCTCGGCGGGGAGCAGATACGCAGTATTTT. Protein: CASSARRGADTQYF.

The gene calls are TRBV9 and TRBJ1-5; D perhaps matches TRBD1 (5 bases). CDR3 length: 14 amino acids. Germline V gives CDR1 SGDLS, CDR2 YYNGEE. Trimming took off 4 bases at V and 0 bases at J, with 8 bases between the two ends. DNA for the CDR3: TGTGCCAGCAGCCTGGGGCCTAGCAATCAGCCCCAGCATTTT. Protein product: CASSLGPSNQPQHF. The variable domain in full, with the rest retrieved from reference TRBV9 and TRBJ1-5, is DSGVTQTPKHLITATGQRVTLRCSPRSGDLSVYWYQQSLDQGLQFLIQYYNGEERAKGNILERFSAQQFPDLHSELNLSSLELGDSALYFCASSLGPSNQPQHFGDGTRLSIL.

The chain joins TRBV20-1 to TRBJ1-2, with unresolved D. The CDR3 has 11 residues. The V gene lost 8 bases and the J gene lost 1 base, with 8 bases spanning the gap. The germline gives CDR1 DFQATT, CDR2 SNEGSKA (reference sequence). The CDR3 sequence is CSSDFNYGYTF. As DNA, the CDR3 is TGCAGTTCGGACTTTAACTATGGCTACACCTTC.

This chain links TRBV27 with TRBJ2-7; 9 nucleotides match TRBD1. The CDR3 has 15 residues. J was trimmed by 4 bases and V by 8 bases; bases with no gene match: 12. Germline CDR1 MNHEY, CDR2 SMNVEV (reference sequence). CDR3 loop: CASSSLDRGIYEQYF. Here the CDR3 DNA reads TGTGCCAGCTCGTCTTTGGACAGGGGAATTTACGAGCAGTACTTC.

This clone has only a few counts. This chain links TRBV4-1 with TRBJ2-7; 7 bases line up with TRBD2. CDR1 is MGHRA, CDR2 YSYEKL, per germline. The CDR3 runs 16 residues. The J segment lost 4 bases and the V segment lost 2 bases, leaving 11 bases of the junction unmatched. The chain's CDR3 is CASSQNTGTIRYEQYF. CDR3 nucleotide sequence: TGCGCCAGCAGCCAAAACACCGGGACTATACGTTACGAGCAGTACTTC.

V is TRBV11-2 and J is TRBJ2-3; D is perhaps TRBD2 (5 bases). The CDR3 covers 13 residues. The germline V gene has CDR1 SGHAT and CDR2 FQNNGV. Trimming removed 1 base at V and 5 bases at J, with 7 bases between. Here the CDR3 reads CASSLGEGDTQYF. The CDR3 DNA reads as TGTGCCAGCAGCTTAGGCGAGGGAGATACGCAGTATTTT.

V usage is TRBV5-1 and J usage is TRBJ2-3; 7 nucleotides line up with TRBD1. In germline, CDR1 is SGHRS, CDR2 YFSETQ. The ends lost 1 base at V and 0 bases at J; junction bases unmatched: 20. The CDR3 consists of 21 residues. CDR3 nucleotide sequence: TGCGCCAGCAGCTTGTCCTTGCCGCAAGGGACAGAACGCTCTAGCACAGATACGCAGTATTTT. It encodes CASSLSLPQGTERSSTDTQYF.

This clone has more than one count but fewer than ten. The chain joins TRBV2 to TRBJ2-5, with 8 bases fitting TRBD1. This CDR3 contains 12 residues. Germline CDR1 reads SNHLY; CDR2 reads FYNNEI. V gave up 5 bases and J gave up 5 bases; unmatched junction bases: 1. This CDR3 reads CASSRQGETQYF. The CDR3 DNA reads TGTGCCAGCAGTCGACAGGGGGAGACCCAGTACTTC.

The chain uses TRBV4-1 and TRBJ2-7; D is undetermined. This CDR3 has 15 amino acids. Germline CDR1 MGHRA, CDR2 YSYEKL. V lost 4 bases and J lost 2, with 15 bases in between. CDR3 bases: TGCGCCAGCAGCCGCTACCGGAGTAAAACCTACGAGCAGTACTTC. It encodes CASSRYRSKTYEQYF.

The chain employs TRBV5-6 and TRBJ1-4; D is perhaps TRBD1 (5 bases). V shed 2 bases and J shed 7 bases, with 12 bases lying between them. CDR3 length: 14 amino acids. CDR1 and CDR2 (germline): SGHDT, YYEEEE. The CDR3 coding sequence is TGTGCCAGCAGCTTACGGCAGGGTTTTGAAAAACTGTTTTTT. Residues: CASSLRQGFEKLFF.

The V and J genes are TRBV9 and TRBJ1-1; D may be TRBD1 (6 bases). The CDR3 extends over 13 amino acids. Germline V gives CDR1 SGDLS, CDR2 YYNGEE. The V end was cut by 4 bases, the J end by 11 bases, with 18 bases between. The CDR3, as DNA: TGTGCCAGCAGCCCAAGCCATGGGGGCGACGCTTTCTTT. Translation gives CASSPSHGGDAFF.

The rearrangement uses TRBV11-2 and TRBJ1-2; D is undetermined. The CDR3 covers 13 residues. The V end was cut by 1 base, the J end by 10 bases, with 13 bases between. Germline V lookup: CDR1 SGHAT, CDR2 FQNNGV. CDR3 in amino acids: CASSLVSPRVYTF. The CDR3 bases are TGTGCCAGCAGCTTAGTATCTCCCCGGGTCTACACCTTC.

The V and J genes are TRBV29-1 and TRBJ1-1; weak D call: TRBD1 (5 bases). The CDR3 is made up of 11 amino acids. CDR1 SQVTM and CDR2 ANQGSEA come from the germline V gene. V was shortened by 6 bases and J by 7 bases, with 12 bases between the two germline ends. The CDR3 sequence is CSVRGGGEAFF. DNA for the CDR3: TGCAGCGTCCGCGGGGGGGGTGAAGCTTTCTTT.

In this sample, this clone turned up a few times. This rearrangement joins TRBV6-1 to TRBJ2-2, with 9 positions matching TRBD1. The CDR3 contains 14 residues. Germline CDR1 is MNHNS and CDR2 is SASEGT. Trimming at V came to 6 bases and at J to 3 bases, leaving 2 bases not matched to a gene. CDR3 nucleotide sequence: TGTGCCAGCAGCCGGACAGGGGACACCGGGGAGCTGTTTTTT. Encoded protein: CASSRTGDTGELFF.

The sample holds a few counts of this clone. The V gene is TRBV30, the J gene TRBJ2-4; 9 nucleotides agree with TRBD2. CDR1 is GTSNPN and CDR2 is SVGIG in the germline V gene (reference sequence). This CDR3 has 13 residues. The CDR3 reads CALRREGWNIQYF. The CDR3, as DNA: TGTGCTCTCCGGCGGGAGGGGTGGAACATTCAGTACTTC. The variable domain in full, completed from reference TRBV30 and TRBJ2-4, reads SQTIHQWPATLVQPVGSPLSLECTVEGTSNPNLYWYRQAAGRGLQLLFYSVGIGQISSEVPQNLSASRPQDRQFILSSKKLLLSDSGFYLCALRREGWNIQYFGAGTRLSVL.

V is TRBV5-6 and J is TRBJ1-1; 8 bases map to TRBD1. J lost 8 bases, V lost 0 bases, and 3 bases had no gene match. The germline V gene has CDR1 SGHDT and CDR2 YYEEEE. This CDR3 region has 13 residues. The CDR3 spells CASSLEGTGEAFF. The DNA for the CDR3 is TGTGCCAGCAGCTTGGAGGGGACAGGAGAAGCTTTCTTT.

In this sample, this clone turned up a few times. The chain joins TRBV7-9 to TRBJ1-3, with a weak D call TRBD1 (6 bases). The V end lost 0 bases, the J end lost 7 bases, and 13 bases lay between the germline ends. Germline-derived CDR1 and CDR2 are SEHNR and FQNEAQ (reference sequence). This CDR3 has 15 amino acids. The CDR3 DNA follows: TGTGCCAGCAGCTTAGCGGGACAAGCCGCGAACACCATATATTTT. Protein product: CASSLAGQAANTIYF.

The chain carries TRBV30 and TRBJ2-5; D possibly corresponds to TRBD2 (6 bases). This CDR3 comprises 14 residues. Trimming left V 5 bases short and J 3 bases short, with 16 bases between. Germline V gene sequence: CDR1 GTSNPN, CDR2 SVGIG (reference sequence). The chain's CDR3 is CAWEIGGLKETQYF. Written as DNA, the CDR3 is TGTGCCTGGGAAATAGGAGGGCTAAAAGAGACCCAGTACTTC.

The gene calls are TRBV7-8 and TRBJ1-1; D possibly corresponds to TRBD1 (5 bases). The CDR3 is 14 residues long. With 4 bases removed from V and 5 bases from J, the gap between germline ends came to 14 bases. Germline loops: CDR1 SGHVS, CDR2 FQNEAQ. The CDR3 spells CASSYAGSLTEAFF. As DNA, the CDR3 is TGTGCCAGCAGCTACGCAGGGTCCCTAACTGAAGCTTTCTTT.

Here the CDR3 DNA reads TGCGCCAGCAGTTTAGCGGAAGACTCCTACAATGAGCAGTTCTTC. Its protein product is CASSLAEDSYNEQFF. The gene calls are TRBV10-2 and TRBJ2-1, with D perhaps TRBD2 (6 bases). This CDR3 contains 15 residues. Trimming took 5 bases from V and 0 from J, leaving 11 bases between them. The germline gives CDR1 WSHSY, CDR2 SAAADI.